This T cell receptor (beta chain) was sequenced in a study of spatial heterogeneity in lung cancer. Study-level background: More beta-chain than alpha-chain sequences were consistently detected. Mean representation of each unique TCR and UMI combination in the raw reads exceeded eight occurrences. Study-level findings and limits: Ubiquitous expanded tumor TCRs surfaced in blood more at resection than they did at follow-up.

A few counts support this clonotype. The target antigen is unknown. TCRdb fed the 5' RACE reads into MiXCR, producing one record per CDR3 protein. The data hold some 47,000 distinct CDR3 sequences, with approximately 7.6% observed a single time. As for time point: sample taken at primary tumor resection. TCRs were sequenced from unsorted whole RNA of tumor, nontumor lung or PBMC. The donors, 72 patients with untreated early-stage non-small cell lung cancer, provided the samples. Germline V gene lookup returns CDR1 MNHEY and CDR2 SVGAGI. CDR3 length equals 14 residues. The germline V and J ends were trimmed by 6 bases and 0 bases, with 11 bases remaining between them.

The TCR sequence derives from a female donor with early-stage non-small cell lung cancer. J is TRBJ1-1 and V is TRBV6-5, with D perhaps matching TRBD1 (5 bases). The material sequenced was PBMCs, taken at surgery. CDR3 sequence reads: CASSTTGLNTEAFF. CDR3 nucleotide sequence: TGTGCCAGCAGCACCACAGGCTTGAACACTGAAGCTTTCTTT.